This entry concerns a single TCR beta chain. Its matching antigen is unknown. The method was immunoSEQ multiplex PCR; TCRdb's version includes in-frame clones alone and lacks a portion of them. The sample lists tens of thousands of clones, over 70% occurring once. All patients relapsed after autologous stem cell transplantation, and brentuximab vedotin exposure varied. This entry belongs to a study of PD-1 blockade in classical Hodgkin lymphoma. Overall study results and limits: Baseline diversity in complete responders resembled that of newly diagnosed patients.

The ends were cut back, 0 bases at V and 3 bases at J, with 9 bases in the middle. CDR1 and CDR2 (germline): SGHRS, YFSETQ. The CDR3 totals 14 residues. The starting material was peripheral blood mononuclear cells (PBMCs), obtained at baseline. This sequence originates from a human donor with classical Hodgkin lymphoma. V gene TRBV5-1 combines with J gene TRBJ1-2; a possible D gene is TRBD1 (5 bases). The DNA of the CDR3 is TGCGCCAGCAGCTTGGAGGCGGGGGACTATGGCTACACCTTC. It yields the protein CASSLEAGDYGYTF. Full variable domain (remainder filled in from reference TRBV5-1 and TRBJ1-2): KAGVTQTPRYLIKTRGQQVTLSCSPISGHRSVSWYQQTPGQGLQFLFEYFSETQRNKGNFPGRFSGRQFSNSRSEMNVSTLELGDSALYLCASSLEAGDYGYTFGSGTRLTVV.